The T cell receptor beta chain described here comes from a study of cytomegalovirus exposure and HLA in healthy donors (dated by TCRdb to the late 2010s). About the study as a whole: An earlier analysis of 587 of the donors reported around 280 Gb of sequence data and 95 million to 140 million unique TCR beta sequences obtained from about 170 million T cells. All discovery cohort repertoires had been generated on a single sequencing platform. The study used immunosequencing to profile the T cell repertoires of under 700 subjects and linked those repertoires to cytomegalovirus serostatus. Roughly 300 gigabases of sequencing data and 70 million to 85 million unique TCR sequences were included in an early release covering about 700 HLA-typed donors. An earlier analysis of more than 450 of the donors used high-throughput TCR beta sequencing to judge whether each TCR beta V gene segment behaved as functional or pseudogenic. The number of typed donors differed by locus: 629-630 for A, B, C, DRB1 and DQB1; roughly 510 for DQA1; 606 for DPA1; and around 490 for DPB1. In addition to the first cohort of approximately 650 subjects, a separate validation cohort of approximately 130 different subjects was used. A later analysis re-analyzed previously published TCR beta repertoires from 650 to 800 donors and added high-resolution HLA genotyping to study TCR occurrence patterns. Class I and class II HLA loci were covered by the typing at four-digit resolution. To predict cytomegalovirus infection status, the study combined high-throughput TCR immunosequencing, statistical association of individual TCRs with disease status, and machine learning. The study aimed to test whether cataloging public T cell receptors could reveal signatures of past pathogen exposure. The later analysis used no new phenotypic data to find candidate immune exposures, relying instead on TCR beta sequences and their occurrence across donors. Donor age, sex, ethnicity and CMV serostatus were compiled alongside the repertoire data. Among 398 genotyped donors of the cohort, an average of around 240,000 unique TCR beta nucleotide sequences were sequenced per donor, about a sixth of them non-productive. A few DR-DQ haplotypes were handled as single units for association and clustering because linkage in the cohort was strong. Of the roughly 400 genotyped donors, 65% to 90% fell in the genetic ancestry cluster associated with self-reported Caucasian donors. A later genetic analysis took genome-wide SNP genotypes for about 55% of the 666 donors and used that subset as a discovery cohort. Study-wide findings and limitations: In both the original and validation cohorts, the classifier was reported to diagnose cytomegalovirus status with high specificity and sensitivity. Immune exposure information for the cohort was limited to CMV serostatus. A later analysis found that TCR association rates varied across HLA loci, with DRB1 alleles showing the most associated TCRs and HLA-C alleles the fewest. Most TCR sequences were observed very rarely across donors, whereas some public TCRs were present in many individuals. Seventeen rarely observed V segments, including chromosome 9 orphons, were excluded from the earlier analysis of approximately 500 of the donors because counts were too low. The study gave a list of around 170 TCR beta chains associated with cytomegalovirus. A later analysis found that most CMV-associated TCR beta chains appeared HLA-restricted, with HLA associations seemingly driven largely by CMV exposure. In vitro tests confirmed that a few of the cytomegalovirus-associated TCR beta chains recognize cytomegalovirus antigens. Because some donors lacked HLA typing at each locus, the association tests relied only on the typed subset. Strong co-occurrence of HLA alleles, especially DR and DQ, made assigning TCR associations to individual alleles difficult. Correlated functional status among segregating V segments might be attributable to linkage disequilibrium, but an unknown experimental factor could not be ruled out. Several of the top co-occurrence clusters appeared to be linked to parvovirus B19, influenza, CMV and Epstein-Barr virus, according to a later analysis. In a later analysis, some 18,000 TCR beta sequences were associated with specific HLA alleles at a false discovery rate of 0.05. A cluster of highly shared sequence variants was judged likely to represent a technical artifact of the sequencing pipeline. Compared with equally common non-associated chains, HLA-associated TCR beta chains in a later analysis were more clonally expanded and had lower generation probabilities. The authors suggested that the approach could potentially be extended to other disease states and immunological phenotypes. The 87-base-pair reads could not distinguish some IMGT-functional V segments, including TRBV6-2 and TRBV6-3, so those segments were excluded. Compared with the 666-donor mean, donors in an Asian-associated ancestry cluster had fewer N-insertions in productive TCRs, according to a later genetic analysis. This cohort had only TCR beta chains sequenced, and the lack of alpha or paired-chain data limited which features could be detected. A later genetic analysis associated a missense DCLRE1C variant with V-gene and J-gene trimming of TCR beta chains, and an independent cohort replicated the association. Roughly uniform sequencing depth across donors was assumed in presence/absence analyses, although this assumption may not hold. Broadly in line with IMGT annotations, most TCR beta V segments showed up in productive rearrangements about 87% or about 30% of the time in an earlier analysis of 587 of the donors. A further reported finding was that TCR beta sequences accurately predicted the HLA-A and HLA-B alleles for most subjects in the first cohort.

Remarks on this clone: Its antigen is currently not known. Base-call qualities are not available, and no considerably larger clone is one nucleotide away.

The CDR3 numbers 11 residues from cysteine through phenylalanine. The retained sequence is limited to the CDR3, 33 bases, with the frame set at the first base. V is clipped by 4 bases and J by 7 bases, and the sequence between their germline boundaries is 9 bases long. Via the germline V gene, CDR1 is SGHRS and CDR2 YFSETQ. The cohort consisted of some 670 healthy bone marrow donors. At the time of sampling, all cohort members were nominally healthy, though unrecorded immune exposures were likely present. The donor tested CMV seronegative, placing the donor among the roughly 400 seronegative members of the cohort. Every donor gave a peripheral blood sample, and the peripheral blood mononuclear cells from that sample were used for TCR beta sequencing. The Qiagen DNeasy Blood Extraction Kit was used to extract genomic DNA from the blood cell samples. Receptor amplification or capture employed the immunoSEQ multiplex PCR assay. For the multiplex PCR, a mixture combining 60 forward primers for TCR Vbeta segments and 13 reverse primers for TCR Jbeta segments was used. A multiplex PCR assay on genomic DNA amplified the CDR3 region of rearranged TCR beta genes. On the Illumina HiSeq System, the amplified TCR beta libraries were sequenced as 87-base-pair reads. The original pipeline was this. A later analysis counted some 80 million unique TCR beta chains across the 666 repertoires, and some 11 million of these chains were shared by at least two donors. Raw reads were error-corrected and collapsed into unique sequences by a nearest-neighbor algorithm in which closely related sequences were merged to remove PCR and sequencing errors. CDR3 sequences were aligned to IMGT reference sequences to assign V, D and J gene segments. Each retained sequence needed at least a six-nucleotide match to both a V gene segment and a J gene segment. Rearrangements were called productive when the CDR3 lacked stop codons and stayed in frame with V and J; all others were non-productive. Following IMGT convention, CDR3 was defined as the stretch from the second conserved V-encoded cysteine up to the conserved J-encoded phenylalanine. The earlier analysis of 587 of the donors excluded sequences that lacked an unambiguous match to a single V gene segment. An earlier analysis of a few hundred of the donors classified V segments as functional when productive rearrangements were above 56.7% and as segregating when the standard deviation between donors was above 5%. A statistical classification framework was built to diagnose cytomegalovirus status from the catalog of TCR beta chain sequences. In a later analysis, TCR nucleotide sequences were compared against IMGT/GENE-DB human TR gene sequences so that V and J genes could be assigned. In a later analysis, CDR3 sequences and most-parsimonious VDJ recombination scenarios were assigned using the TCRdist pipeline. In a later analysis, each TCR beta chain was defined by its CDR3 amino acid sequence together with its V-gene family, and reads lacking a unique V-gene family were excluded. In a later analysis, around 600 highly shared, low-generation-probability nucleotide sequences were removed to address suspected cross-contamination and a sequencing artifact. In a later analysis, a clonal expansion index was calculated for each public chain from normalized within-repertoire ranks of inferred template counts. In a later analysis, generation probabilities were computed using a VDJ recombination model fitted to out-of-frame rearrangements, and the results were checked against IGoR. In a later analysis, hypergeometric tests were used to score TCR-TCR, TCR-HLA and TCR-CMV co-occurrence, with a repertoire-size bias correction applied to TCR pairs. A later analysis estimated false discovery rates by permuting HLA or CMV assignments 20 times. In a later analysis, co-occurring TCRs were grouped using DBSCAN, and TCRdist sequence similarity was added for clustering within HLA-allele-positive subsets. For co-occurrence clustering, repertoires with fewer than 30,000 or more than 120,000 public chains were excluded, along with roughly five repertoires with anomalous nucleotide sharing. The source is immuneACCESS, and TCRdb retained only in-frame sequences with V and J called. Part of the clones is not carried over; for the studies checked, unresolved V genes explain less than half of this, and the remainder is unexplained. Clone size and the V and J calls come from that table; the DNA yielded D and trimming. For this sample there are approximately 160,000 clones; roughly 82% appear just once. 1.6% of the sample goes to the ten largest clones.

Sequencing input: PBMCs. The chain is encoded by TRBV5-1 joined to TRBJ2-7; TRBD2 could be the D gene, as 6 bases match. This sequence was found in a woman in her 30s in good health and CMV-seronegative. The CDR3 region has the sequence CASSVGGEQYF. The DNA sequence reads TGCGCCAGCAGCGTCGGGGGTGAGCAGTACTTC. Here the CDR3 is joined to the reference TRBV5-1 and TRBJ2-7 genes, and the full variable domain is: KAGVTQTPRYLIKTRGQQVTLSCSPISGHRSVSWYQQTPGQGLQFLFEYFSETQRNKGNFPGRFSGRQFSNSRSEMNVSTLELGDSALYLCASSVGGEQYFGPGTRLTVT.